The rows below give T cell receptor beta chains drawn from one sample of a study of blood T cell repertoires in COVID-19. Using immunoSEQ multiplex PCR, the repertoire was profiled, and TCRdb retains in-frame clones only, with some absent. The sample includes a few hundred thousand clones, about nine tenths of them seen just once. Material for sequencing was PBMCs or T cells enriched from blood (not recorded which). The receptors derive from a woman aged 40 to 49 who had been exposed to COVID-19. Each CDR3 is given with its conserved first and last residue. A D gene is named only where the DNA matches it firmly. Clone size is not always given. Where it is, it says once, few, many or a class for expanded clones.

-	TRBV6-5	-	TRBJ1-1	TGTGCCAGCAGTATTCGGTCGAGTTTTGAAGCTTTCTTT	CASSIRSSFEAFF
-	TRBV19	-	TRBJ2-7	TGTGCCAGTAGCCCCGGGATCCACTACGAGCAGTACTTC	CASSPGIHYEQYF
-	TRBV3-1/TRBV3-2	TRBD2	TRBJ2-6	TGTGCCAGCAGCCAAGAGGGGAGGGGTTGGGCCAACGTCCTGACTTTC	CASSQEGRGWANVLTF
-	TRBV19	-	TRBJ1-2	TGTGCCAGTAGTGCCCGGGGGGGGGCCCTAAACTATGGCTACACCTTC	CASSARGGALNYGYTF
-	TRBV2	-	TRBJ2-7	TGTGCCAGCAGTGAAGTAGGAAGGGGCTACGAGCAGTACTTC	CASSEVGRGYEQYF
-	TRBV2	TRBD1	TRBJ1-2	TGTGCCAGCAGCAGGACAGGGGCCACGACAGCCTATGGCTACACCTTC	CASSRTGATTAYGYTF
-	TRBV19	-	TRBJ1-1	TGTGCCAGTAGGCCTCCCGGGAAGCGTGGGAACACTGAAGCTTTCTTT	CASRPPGKRGNTEAFF
few	TRBV5-4	-	TRBJ1-3	TGTGCCAGCAGCTTGGACGGGAACACCATATATTTT	CASSLDGNTIYF
-	TRBV6-5	-	TRBJ2-7	TGTGCCAGCAGTTCGACAGGTTCCTACGAGCAGTACTTC	CASSSTGSYEQYF
-	TRBV3-1/TRBV3-2	-	TRBJ2-7	TGTGCCAGCAGCCAGACGGAGGGCAGGACCTACGAGCAGTACTTC	CASSQTEGRTYEQYF
-	TRBV6-1	-	TRBJ2-3	TGTGCCAGCAGTGACCGGGATCACCCTTTAGATACGCAGTATTTT	CASSDRDHPLDTQYF
-	TRBV27	-	TRBJ2-1	TGTGCCAGCAGTACGTTCAGCGGGTTCTTCTCCTACAATGAGCAGTTCTTC	CASSTFSGFFSYNEQFF
-	TRBV19	TRBD1	TRBJ1-2	TGTGCCAGTAGTCGTCCCGGGACAGGGGGCATGGGAGGCTACACCTTC	CASSRPGTGGMGGYTF
-	TRBV2	TRBD1	TRBJ1-2	TGTGCCAGCAGTGAAATTGGACAGGGGAGCCGTGGCTACACCTTC	CASSEIGQGSRGYTF
once	TRBV2	TRBD1	TRBJ2-7	TGTGCCAGCAGCCCATTAATCGGGACAGGAACCCACGAGCAGTACTTC	CASSPLIGTGTHEQYF
-	TRBV6-5	TRBD2	TRBJ2-7	TGTGCCAGCAGTTCCCCGAGCGGGAGAGCCTACGAGCAGTACTTC	CASSSPSGRAYEQYF
-	TRBV11-3	-	TRBJ1-1	TGTGCCAGCAGCTTAGATCGGTTACAGAAGAACACTGAAGCTTTCTTT	CASSLDRLQKNTEAFF
-	TRBV7-2	TRBD1	TRBJ2-5	TGTGCCAGCAGCTTAGCCGGGACAGGGGGCAGAAAGACCCAGTACTTC	CASSLAGTGGRKTQYF
-	TRBV15	-	TRBJ2-3	TGTGCCACCAGCCCGTCGTATGTAGATACGCAGTATTTT	CATSPSYVDTQYF
-	TRBV6-1	-	TRBJ1-2	TGTGCCAGCAGTGAGTTCAGGAAGTATGGCTACACCTTC	CASSEFRKYGYTF
-	TRBV11-3	TRBD2	TRBJ2-3	TGTGCCAGCAGCTTAGATAAGGGGACTAGCTTGCCAGATACGCAGTATTTT	CASSLDKGTSLPDTQYF
-	TRBV6-5	-	TRBJ1-5	TGTGCCAGCCTGGGGGCAGGGAGTCCGCCCCAGCATTTT	CASLGAGSPPQHF
-	TRBV11-3	-	TRBJ1-2	TGTGCCAACCCAAGGGAAGAGGGCTATGGCTACACCTTC	CANPREEGYGYTF
-	TRBV5-4	-	TRBJ1-2	TGTGCCAGCAGCGGTGCGCTTTCCTATGGCTACACCTTC	CASSGALSYGYTF
once	TRBV27	TRBD1	TRBJ2-7	TGTGCCAGCAGCCGAGTCGGGACAGGGGAGTACGAGCAGTACTTC	CASSRVGTGEYEQYF
once	TRBV18	-	TRBJ1-1	TGTGCCAGCTCACCAGGACAGACCATGAACACTGAAGCTTTCTTT	CASSPGQTMNTEAFF
-	TRBV7-9	-	TRBJ1-4	TGTGCCAGCAGCTTAGTAACGGGGGGCTCTGAAAAACTGTTTTTT	CASSLVTGGSEKLFF
-	TRBV4-3	-	TRBJ2-7	TGCGCCAGCAGCCAAGAGCTCAGGGCTCACGAGCAGTACTTC	CASSQELRAHEQYF
few	TRBV7-2	TRBD2	TRBJ2-7	TGTGCCAGCAGCTGGACTAGCGTTTCCTACGAGCAGTACTTC	CASSWTSVSYEQYF
-	TRBV12-3/TRBV12-4	TRBD1	TRBJ1-1	TGTGCCAGCAGTTGGGACAGGGGAGGCGGAGCTTTCTTT	CASSWDRGGGAFF
-	TRBV18	-	TRBJ1-1	TGTGCCAGCTCCCCCCGTGCGGGGGAGAACACTGAAGCTTTCTTT	CASSPRAGENTEAFF
-	TRBV7-2	-	TRBJ2-2	TGTGCCAGCAGTTACTACACCGGGGAGCTGTTTTTT	CASSYYTGELFF
-	TRBV29-1	TRBD1	TRBJ1-2	TGCAGCGTTGAACCCCCCGGACAGGGGGCGATTTCTGGCTACACCTTC	CSVEPPGQGAISGYTF
few	TRBV18	-	TRBJ1-1	TGTGCCAGCTCGGTTAAGGACAGAAATGAAGCTTTCTTT	CASSVKDRNEAFF
-	TRBV19	-	TRBJ1-2	TGTGCCAGTAGTATAAAGCAGGGTGTGGATGGCTACACCTTC	CASSIKQGVDGYTF